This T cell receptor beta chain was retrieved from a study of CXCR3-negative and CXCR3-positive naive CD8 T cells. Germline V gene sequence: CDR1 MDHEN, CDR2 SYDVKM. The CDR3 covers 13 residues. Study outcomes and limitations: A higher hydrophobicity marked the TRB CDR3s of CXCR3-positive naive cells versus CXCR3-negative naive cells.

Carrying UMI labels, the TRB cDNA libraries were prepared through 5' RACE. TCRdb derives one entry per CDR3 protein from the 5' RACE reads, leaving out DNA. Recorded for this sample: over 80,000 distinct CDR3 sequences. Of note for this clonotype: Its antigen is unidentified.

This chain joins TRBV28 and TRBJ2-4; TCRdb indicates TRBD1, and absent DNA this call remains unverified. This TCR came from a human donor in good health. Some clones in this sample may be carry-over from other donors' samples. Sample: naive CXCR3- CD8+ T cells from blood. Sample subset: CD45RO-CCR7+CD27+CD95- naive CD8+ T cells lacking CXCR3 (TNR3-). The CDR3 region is CASHRDTENIQYF.